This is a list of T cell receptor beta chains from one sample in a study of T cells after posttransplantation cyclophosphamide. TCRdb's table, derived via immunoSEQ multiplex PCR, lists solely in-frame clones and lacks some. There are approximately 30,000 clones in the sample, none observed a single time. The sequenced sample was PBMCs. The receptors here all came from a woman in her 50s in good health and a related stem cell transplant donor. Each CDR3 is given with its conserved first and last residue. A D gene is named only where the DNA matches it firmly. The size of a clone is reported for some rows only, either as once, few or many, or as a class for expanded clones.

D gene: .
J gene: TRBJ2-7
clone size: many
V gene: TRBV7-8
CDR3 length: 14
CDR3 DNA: TGTGCCAGCAGCTTAGAGGGGGGGTCCTACGAGCAGTACTTC
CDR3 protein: CASSLEGGSYEQYF

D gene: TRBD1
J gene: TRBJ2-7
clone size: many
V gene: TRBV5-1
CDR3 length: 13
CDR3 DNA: TGCGCCAGCTCCCGGGACAGAGTCTACGAGCAGTACTTC
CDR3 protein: CASSRDRVYEQYF

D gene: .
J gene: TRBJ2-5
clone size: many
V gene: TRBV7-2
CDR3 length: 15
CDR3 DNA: TGTGCCAGCAGCTCCATGGGGGGGCAGGCAGAGACCCAGTACTTC
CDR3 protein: CASSSMGGQAETQYF

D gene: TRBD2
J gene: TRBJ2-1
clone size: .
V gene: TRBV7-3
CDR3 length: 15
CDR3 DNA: TGTGCCAGCAGCTTCCTAGCGGGAGGGAGCAATGAGCAGTTCTTC
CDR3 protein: CASSFLAGGSNEQFF

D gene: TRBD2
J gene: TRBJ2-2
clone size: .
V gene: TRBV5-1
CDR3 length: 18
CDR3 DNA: TGCGCCAGCAGCCCCCGACTAGCGGGAGGGTCCGCAACCGGGGAGCTGTTTTTT
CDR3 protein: CASSPRLAGGSATGELFF

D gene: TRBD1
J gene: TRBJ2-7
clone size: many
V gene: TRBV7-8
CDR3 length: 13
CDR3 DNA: TGTGCCAGCAGCGTGACAGGGATCTACGAGCAGTACTTC
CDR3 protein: CASSVTGIYEQYF

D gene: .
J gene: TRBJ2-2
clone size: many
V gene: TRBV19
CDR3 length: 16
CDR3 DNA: TGTGCCAGTAGTCGGTGGGGGACATCGAACACCGGGGAGCTGTTTTTT
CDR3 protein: CASSRWGTSNTGELFF

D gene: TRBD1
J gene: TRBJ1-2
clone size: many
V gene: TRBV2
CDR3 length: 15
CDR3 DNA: TGTGCCAGCACTCGTTCCGGACAGGGGGCGGGTGGCTACACCTTC
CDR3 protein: CASTRSGQGAGGYTF

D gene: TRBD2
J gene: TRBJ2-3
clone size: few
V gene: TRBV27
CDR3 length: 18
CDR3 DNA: TGTGCCAGCAGGCTCCGGACTAGCGGGAGAACGAGCACAGATACGCAGTATTTT
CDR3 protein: CASRLRTSGRTSTDTQYF

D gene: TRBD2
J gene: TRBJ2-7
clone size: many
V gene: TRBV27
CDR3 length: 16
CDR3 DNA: TGTGCCAGCAGCGGACTAGCGGGAGATAGGTCCCACGAGCAGTACTTC
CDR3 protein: CASSGLAGDRSHEQYF

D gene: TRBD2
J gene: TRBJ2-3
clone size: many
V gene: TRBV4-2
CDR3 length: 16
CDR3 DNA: TGTGCCAGCAGCCCCCGGGCTAGCGGGGGGTCAGATACGCAGTATTTT
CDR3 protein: CASSPRASGGSDTQYF

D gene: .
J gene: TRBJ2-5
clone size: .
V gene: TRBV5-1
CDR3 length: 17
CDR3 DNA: TGCGCCAGCAGCTCCACCATAACCCATTCAACGGGGGAGACCCAGTACTTC
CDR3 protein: CASSSTITHSTGETQYF

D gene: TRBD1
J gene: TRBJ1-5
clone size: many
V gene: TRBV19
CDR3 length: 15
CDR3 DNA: TGTGCCAGTAGTATGAGGGACAGGAGGTACCAGCCCCAGCATTTT
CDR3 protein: CASSMRDRRYQPQHF

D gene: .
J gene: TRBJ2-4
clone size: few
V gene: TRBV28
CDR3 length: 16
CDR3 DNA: TGTGCCAGCAGCCCAACCGGGTCACCGTTCAAAAACATTCAGTACTTC
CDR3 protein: CASSPTGSPFKNIQYF

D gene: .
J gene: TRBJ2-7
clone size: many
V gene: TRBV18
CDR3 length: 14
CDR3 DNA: TGTGCCAGCTCACCGGGGCAGGGTCGGATTCAGCAGTACTTC
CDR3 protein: CASSPGQGRIQQYF

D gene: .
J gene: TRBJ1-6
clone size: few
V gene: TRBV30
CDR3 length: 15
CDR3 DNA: TGTGCCTGGACCGGTCCTATTTCCTATAATTCACCCCTCCACTTT
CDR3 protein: CAWTGPISYNSPLHF

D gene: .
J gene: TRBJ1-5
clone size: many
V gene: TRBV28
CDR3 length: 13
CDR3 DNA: TGTGCCAGCATCCCGGCGGGGGATCAGCCCCAGCATTTT
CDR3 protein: CASIPAGDQPQHF

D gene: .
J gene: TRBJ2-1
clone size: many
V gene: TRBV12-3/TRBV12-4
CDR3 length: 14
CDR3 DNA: TGTGCCAGCAGCCACTTTACAGAGAACAATGAGCAGTTCTTC
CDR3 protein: CASSHFTENNEQFF

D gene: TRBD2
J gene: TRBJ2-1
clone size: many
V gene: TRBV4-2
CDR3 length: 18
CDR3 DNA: TGTGCCAGCAGCCAAGATCTCCGCGGGAGCCTGCTTGGAAATGAGCAGTTCTTC
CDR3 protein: CASSQDLRGSLLGNEQFF

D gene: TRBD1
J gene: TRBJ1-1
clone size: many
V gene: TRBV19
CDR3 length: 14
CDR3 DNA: TGTGCCAGTAGGCCTGGGACAGCGAACACTGAAGCTTTCTTT
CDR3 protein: CASRPGTANTEAFF

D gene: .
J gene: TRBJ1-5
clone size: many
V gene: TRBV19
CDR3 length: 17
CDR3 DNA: TGTGCCAGTAGTGACGGGACAAATATTTATAGCAATCAGCCCCAGCATTTT
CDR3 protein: CASSDGTNIYSNQPQHF

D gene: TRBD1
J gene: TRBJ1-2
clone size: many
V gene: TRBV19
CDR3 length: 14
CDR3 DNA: TGTGCCAGTAGTACCTGGACAGGGTCTAGTGGCTACACCTTC
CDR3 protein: CASSTWTGSSGYTF

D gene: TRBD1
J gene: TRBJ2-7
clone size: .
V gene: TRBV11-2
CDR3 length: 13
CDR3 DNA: TGTGCCACCCGGGGACAGAACTCCTACGAGCAGTACTTC
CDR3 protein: CATRGQNSYEQYF

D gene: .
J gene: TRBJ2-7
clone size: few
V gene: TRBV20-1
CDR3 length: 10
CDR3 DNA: TGCAGTGCTACGGGGTACGAGCAGTACTTC
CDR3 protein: CSATGYEQYF

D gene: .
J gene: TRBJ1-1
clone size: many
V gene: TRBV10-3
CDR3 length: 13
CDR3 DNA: TGTGCCATCAGTGAGTCGCTGGCTGAAGAAGCTTTCTTT
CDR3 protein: CAISESLAEEAFF

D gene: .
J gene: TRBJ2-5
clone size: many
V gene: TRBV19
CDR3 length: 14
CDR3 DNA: TGTGCCAGTAACTTCGGCGGTATGCAAGAGACCCAGTACTTC
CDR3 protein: CASNFGGMQETQYF

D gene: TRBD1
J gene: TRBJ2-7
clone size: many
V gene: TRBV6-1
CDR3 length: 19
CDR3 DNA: TGTGCCAGCAGTGTTCTTGGCGGGACAGGGGGCGCAGAGGCGTACGAGCAGTACTTC
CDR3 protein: CASSVLGGTGGAEAYEQYF

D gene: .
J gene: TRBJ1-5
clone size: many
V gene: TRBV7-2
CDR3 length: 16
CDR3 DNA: TGTGCCAGCAGCTTAGTAGGCGGGGGTAGCAATCAGCCCCAGCATTTT
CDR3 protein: CASSLVGGGSNQPQHF

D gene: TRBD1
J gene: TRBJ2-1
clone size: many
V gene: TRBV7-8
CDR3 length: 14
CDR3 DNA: TGTGCCAGCAGCCCCTCAGGGGGATACAATGAGCAGTTCTTC
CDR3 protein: CASSPSGGYNEQFF

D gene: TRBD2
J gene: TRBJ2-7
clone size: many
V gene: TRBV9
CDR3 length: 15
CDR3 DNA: TGTGCCAGCAGCGCCATAGCGGGAGGGCTCGACGAGCAGTACTTC
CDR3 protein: CASSAIAGGLDEQYF

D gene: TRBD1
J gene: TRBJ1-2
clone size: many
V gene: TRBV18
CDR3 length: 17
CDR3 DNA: TGTGCCAGCTCACCACGAGGGACAGGGGACTCTGGCTATGGCTACACCTTC
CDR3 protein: CASSPRGTGDSGYGYTF

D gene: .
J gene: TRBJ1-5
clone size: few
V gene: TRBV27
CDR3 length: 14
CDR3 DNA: TGTGCCAGCAGTTTAATCGGTAGCAATCAGCCCCAGCATTTT
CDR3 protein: CASSLIGSNQPQHF

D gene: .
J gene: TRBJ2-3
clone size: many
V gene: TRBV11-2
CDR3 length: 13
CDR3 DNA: TGTGCCAGTCGCCGGGGGAGTAGCGATACGCAGTATTTT
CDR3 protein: CASRRGSSDTQYF

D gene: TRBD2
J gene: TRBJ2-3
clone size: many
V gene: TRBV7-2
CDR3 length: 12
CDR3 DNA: TGTGCCAGCGGGGGCGCGGGAGGTAATAAGTATTTT
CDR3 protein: CASGGAGGNKYF

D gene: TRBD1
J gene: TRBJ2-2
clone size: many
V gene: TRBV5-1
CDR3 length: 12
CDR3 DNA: TGCGCCAGCCGCGACAGGGCTGGGGAGCTGTTTTTT
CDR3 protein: CASRDRAGELFF

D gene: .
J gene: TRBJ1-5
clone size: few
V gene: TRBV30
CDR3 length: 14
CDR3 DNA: TGTGCCTGGAGTGGTAACAGTGGGAATCAGCCCCAGCATTTT
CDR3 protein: CAWSGNSGNQPQHF

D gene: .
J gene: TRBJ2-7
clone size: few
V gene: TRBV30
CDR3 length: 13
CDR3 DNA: TGTGCCTCGACCGGGGCGGGGAAGGGCGAGCAGTACTTC
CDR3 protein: CASTGAGKGEQYF